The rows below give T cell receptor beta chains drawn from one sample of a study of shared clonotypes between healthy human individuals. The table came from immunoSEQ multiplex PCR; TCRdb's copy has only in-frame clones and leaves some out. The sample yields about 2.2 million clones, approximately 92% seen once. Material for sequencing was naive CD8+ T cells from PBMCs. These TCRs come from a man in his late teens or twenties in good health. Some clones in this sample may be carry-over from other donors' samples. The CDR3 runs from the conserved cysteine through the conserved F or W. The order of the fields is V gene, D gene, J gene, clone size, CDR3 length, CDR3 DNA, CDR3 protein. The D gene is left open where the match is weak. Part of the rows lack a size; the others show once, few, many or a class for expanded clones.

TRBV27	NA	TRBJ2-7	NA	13	TGTGCCAGCAGTCTGGGACTCCACTACGAGCAGTACTTC	CASSLGLHYEQYF
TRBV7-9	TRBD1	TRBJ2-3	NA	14	TGTGCCAGCTCCGGGACAGGGTACCCAGATACGCAGTATTTT	CASSGTGYPDTQYF
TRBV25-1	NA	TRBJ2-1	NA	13	TGTGCCAGCCACAGCGGATCCTACAATGAGCAGTTCTTC	CASHSGSYNEQFF
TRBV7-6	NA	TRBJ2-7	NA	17	TGTGCCAGCAGCTTAGCGGTGGGAGGACACCTCTCCTACGAGCAGTACTTC	CASSLAVGGHLSYEQYF
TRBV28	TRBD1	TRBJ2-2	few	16	TGTGCCAGCAGTGCTACAGGGGTGTGGTACACCGGGGAGCTGTTTTTT	CASSATGVWYTGELFF
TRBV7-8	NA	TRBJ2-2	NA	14	TGTGCCAGCAGCTCCATTCTGTCCCCCGGGGAGCTGTTTTTT	CASSSILSPGELFF
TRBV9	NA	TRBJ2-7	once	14	TGTGCCAGCAGCCCGGACGGCAGGGTTTACGAGCAGTACTTC	CASSPDGRVYEQYF
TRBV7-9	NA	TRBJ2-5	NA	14	TGTGCCAGCAGCTTATTATCCTTCGATGAGACCCAGTACTTC	CASSLLSFDETQYF
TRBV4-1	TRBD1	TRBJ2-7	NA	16	TGCGCCAGCAGCCCAACAAAACAGACAGGGGGCTACGAGCAGTACTTC	CASSPTKQTGGYEQYF
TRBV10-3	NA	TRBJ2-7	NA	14	TGTGCCATCAGTGAGTCGTTAACTTCCTACGAGCAGTACTTC	CAISESLTSYEQYF
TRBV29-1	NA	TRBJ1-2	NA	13	TGCAGCGCCCTTTCCCATGTAGACTATGGCTACACCTTC	CSALSHVDYGYTF
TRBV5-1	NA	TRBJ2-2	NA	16	TGCGCCAGCAGCCCCCGACAGATACGAAACACCGGGGAGCTGTTTTTT	CASSPRQIRNTGELFF
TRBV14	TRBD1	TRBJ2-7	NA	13	TGTGCCAGCAGCCCCGGGACAGCTAACGAGCAGTACTTC	CASSPGTANEQYF
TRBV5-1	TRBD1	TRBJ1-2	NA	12	TGCGCCAGCAGCGGGGACAGCTATGGCTACACCTTC	CASSGDSYGYTF
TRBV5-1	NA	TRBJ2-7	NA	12	TGCGCCAGCAGCTTGAACGGATACGAGCAGTACTTC	CASSLNGYEQYF
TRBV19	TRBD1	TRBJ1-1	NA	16	TGTGCCAGTAGTATAAGGGGCTACAGGGGTGACACTGAAGCTTTCTTT	CASSIRGYRGDTEAFF
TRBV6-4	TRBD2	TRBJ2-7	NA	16	TGTGCCAGCAGTGAAGTCCCTAGCGGGAGTATCAACGAGCAGTACTTC	CASSEVPSGSINEQYF
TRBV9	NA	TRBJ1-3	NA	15	TGTGCCAGCAGCCCGGGCCTGAGCTCTGGAAACACCATATATTTT	CASSPGLSSGNTIYF
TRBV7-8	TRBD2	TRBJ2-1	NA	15	TGTGCCAGCGAACCGACTAGCGGGGCATACAATGAGCAGTTCTTC	CASEPTSGAYNEQFF
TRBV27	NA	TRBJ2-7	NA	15	TGTGCCAGCAGTTTATCGCAAGGTGGTTTCTACGAGCAGTACTTC	CASSLSQGGFYEQYF
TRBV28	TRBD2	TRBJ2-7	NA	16	TGTGCCAGCAGTTTAGCGGGGGGAATGGTGGGCTACGAGCAGTACTTC	CASSLAGGMVGYEQYF
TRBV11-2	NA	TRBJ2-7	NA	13	TGTGCCAGCGGCCCCGGGCTCCCCTACGAGCAGTACTTC	CASGPGLPYEQYF
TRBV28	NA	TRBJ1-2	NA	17	TGTGCCAGCAGTACATGGGACGAGTCGGGTTCTAACTATGGCTACACCTTC	CASSTWDESGSNYGYTF
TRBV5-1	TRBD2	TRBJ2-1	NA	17	TGCGCCAGCAGCCACGCGACTAGCGGGACTCCCTACAATGAGCAGTTCTTC	CASSHATSGTPYNEQFF
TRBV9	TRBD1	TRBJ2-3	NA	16	TGTGCCAGCAGGCAAACTACCGGGACAGACACAGATACGCAGTATTTT	CASRQTTGTDTDTQYF
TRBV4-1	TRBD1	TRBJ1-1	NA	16	TGCGCCAGCAGGTCCGCTGAGACAGGGGTGGTTACTGAAGCTTTCTTT	CASRSAETGVVTEAFF
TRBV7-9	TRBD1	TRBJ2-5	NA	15	TGTGCCAGCAGCCTCCGGGACAGGCACCAAGAGACCCAGTACTTC	CASSLRDRHQETQYF
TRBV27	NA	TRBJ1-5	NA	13	TGTGCCAGCAGTAGGGACTGGAATCAGCCCCAGCATTTT	CASSRDWNQPQHF
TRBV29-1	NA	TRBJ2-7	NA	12	TGCAGCGTTGAAGTCTACGGTTACGAGCAGTACTTC	CSVEVYGYEQYF
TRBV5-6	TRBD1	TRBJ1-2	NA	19	TGTGCCAGCAGCTTGGTAGCAGTCTTCGGGACAGAAGGTCCAAATGGCTACACCTTC	CASSLVAVFGTEGPNGYTF
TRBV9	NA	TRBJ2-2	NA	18	TGTGCCAGCAGCGTAGAAAGCAGGCTGCTGCTGAACACCGGGGAGCTGTTTTTT	CASSVESRLLLNTGELFF
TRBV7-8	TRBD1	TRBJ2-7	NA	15	TGTGCCAGCAGCTTAGAGACAGGGGGAAGGGGCGAGCAGTACTTC	CASSLETGGRGEQYF
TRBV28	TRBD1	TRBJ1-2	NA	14	TGTGCCAGCAGTTTATCCGAACAGGGGGATGGCTACACCTTC	CASSLSEQGDGYTF
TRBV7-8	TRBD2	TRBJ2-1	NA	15	TGTGCCAGCAGCCTTAGACTAGCGGGAGAACCTCTACAGTTCTTC	CASSLRLAGEPLQFF
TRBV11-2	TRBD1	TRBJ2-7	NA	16	TGTGCCAGCAGCTTAGCCCCCAGGGGGAGTGCCTACGAGCAGTACTTC	CASSLAPRGSAYEQYF
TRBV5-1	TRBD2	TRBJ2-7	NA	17	TGCGCCAGCAGCTTGGTAGCGCGTGCGGGAGGCGCCTACGAGCAGTACTTC	CASSLVARAGGAYEQYF
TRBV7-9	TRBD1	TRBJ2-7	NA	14	TGTGCCAGCAGCTCCGGGACAGGGGAAGACGAGCAGTACTTC	CASSSGTGEDEQYF
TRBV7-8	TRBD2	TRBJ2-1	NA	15	TGTGCCAGCAGCTTAGTTCCTAGCGGGAGGGATGAGCAGTTCTTC	CASSLVPSGRDEQFF
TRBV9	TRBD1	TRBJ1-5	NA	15	TGTGCCAGCAGCCCGACAGGGAATAGCAATCAGCCCCAGCATTTT	CASSPTGNSNQPQHF